This entry lists 2 T cell receptor beta chains sequenced from one sample in a study of cytomegalovirus exposure and HLA in healthy donors. Primers: 60 Vbeta forward and 13 Jbeta reverse. TCRdb's table, derived via immunoSEQ multiplex PCR, lists solely in-frame clones and lacks some. The sample shows more than 85,000 clones, about 81% of them seen only once. The sequencing input was PBMCs. The receptor source for this set is a man aged 25-45 years in good health and CMV-seronegative.

The chain joins TRBV19 to TRBJ1-5, with D maybe TRBD1 (5 bases). The length of the CDR3 is 14 residues. CDR1 LNHDA and CDR2 SQIVND come from the germline V gene (reference sequence). V was pared by 7 bases and J by 5 bases, with 15 bases between. CDR3 sequence (DNA): TGTGCCAGTACCAAGACAGAGACCTATCAGCCCCAGCATTTT. Its translation: CASTKTETYQPQHF. Full variable domain (outside the CDR3, taken from reference TRBV19 and TRBJ1-5): DGGITQSPKYLFRKEGQNVTLSCEQNLNHDAMYWYRQDPGQGLRLIYYSQIVNDFQKGDIAEGYSVSREKKESFPLTVTSAQKNPTAFYLCASTKTETYQPQHFGDGTRLSIL.

The CDR3 sequence: CASSLDRDSEQYF. CDR3 DNA: TGTGCCAGCAGCTTAGATCGGGACAGCGAGCAGTACTTC. The V call is TRBV7-7, the J call TRBJ2-7; 7 bases fit TRBD1. CDR3 length: 13 residues. CDR1 and CDR2 from the germline V gene are SSHAT and FNYEAQ (reference sequence). With V trimmed by 1 base and J by 6 bases, 3 bases remained unmatched.